This T cell receptor beta chain was documented in a study of beta chain features in type 1 diabetes. Study findings and constraints: When Type 1 diabetes patients were examined, their TCRB CDR3s proved moderately but significantly shorter in all four CD4+ subsets.

Details on this clone: Its antigen remains unknown.

One heparinised draw of blood, averaging roughly 120 mL, came from each donor. Unmatched junction bases numbered 3, after V lost 1 base and J lost 1 base. In germline, CDR1 is LGHNA, CDR2 YSLEER. The CDR3 covers 15 residues. Expressed TCRB transcripts got sequenced, as all isolated RNA was reverse transcribed. Libraries were prepared by immunoSEQ multiplex PCR; TCRdb keeps only in-frame clonotypes and omits some of them. Of 250,000 to 300,000 clones in the sample, roughly an eighth were seen once. Sequencing used naive CD4+ T cells from blood. The gene calls are TRBV4-3 and TRBJ2-7; TRBD2 matches 8 bases. This sequence was found in a man aged 30 to 39 with type 1 diabetes. The CDR3 region has the DNA TGCGCCAGCAGCCAAGTCGGGGGGGGGTCCTACGAGCAGTACTTC. It yields the protein CASSQVGGGSYEQYF.